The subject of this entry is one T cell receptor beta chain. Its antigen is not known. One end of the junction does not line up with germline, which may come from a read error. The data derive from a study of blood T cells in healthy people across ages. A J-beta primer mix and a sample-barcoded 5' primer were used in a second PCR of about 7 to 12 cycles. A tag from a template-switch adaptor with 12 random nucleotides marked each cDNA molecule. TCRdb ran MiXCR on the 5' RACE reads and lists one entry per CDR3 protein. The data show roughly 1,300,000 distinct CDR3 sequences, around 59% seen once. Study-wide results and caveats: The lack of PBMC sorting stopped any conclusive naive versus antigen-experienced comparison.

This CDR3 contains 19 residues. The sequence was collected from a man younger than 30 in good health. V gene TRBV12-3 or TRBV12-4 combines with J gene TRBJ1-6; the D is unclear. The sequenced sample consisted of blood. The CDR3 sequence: CAGSSTRVGPFNYNSPLHF. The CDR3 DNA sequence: TGTGCCGGCAGCTCCACGAGAGTGGGCCCTTTTAACTATAATTCACCCCTCCACTTT.